This TCR beta chain was sequenced in a study of CD8 T cells in Susac syndrome. The RNA, about 0.5 to 1 ug, was put through reverse transcription using random hexamers. TCRdb itself ran the immunoSEQ multiplex PCR reads through MiXCR, one entry per CDR3 protein. The table records some 120,000 distinct CDR3 sequences, roughly 95% of them present only once. This CDR3 comprises 14 residues. J was trimmed by 0 bases and V by 6 bases; bases with no gene match: 4. Germline V gene sequence: CDR1 MDHEN, CDR2 SYDVKM. Sequenced: CD4+ T cells from PBMCs. The source is a human donor in good health. The chain has TRBV28 and TRBJ2-7, with 8 bases fitting TRBD1. In DNA, the CDR3 is TGTGCCAGCAGAAGGACAGGGAGCTCCTACGAGCAGTACTTC. Translation: CASRRTGSSYEQYF.